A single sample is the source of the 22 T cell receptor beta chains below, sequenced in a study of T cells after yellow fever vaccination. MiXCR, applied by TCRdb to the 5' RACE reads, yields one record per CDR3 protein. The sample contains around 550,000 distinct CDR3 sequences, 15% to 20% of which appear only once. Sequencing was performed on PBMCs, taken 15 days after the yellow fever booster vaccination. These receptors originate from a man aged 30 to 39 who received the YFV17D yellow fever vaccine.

The CDR3 sequence is CASSLPLETNEQFF. DNA for the CDR3: TGTGCCAGCAGCTTACCACTAGAGACGAATGAGCAGTTCTTC. V gene TRBV7-9 combines with J gene TRBJ2-1; TRBD2 is a possible D gene (5 bases). The CDR3 runs to 14 residues. Germline loops: CDR1 SEHNR, CDR2 FQNEAQ (reference sequence). V lost 2 bases and J 7 bases, leaving 12 bases between the germline ends.

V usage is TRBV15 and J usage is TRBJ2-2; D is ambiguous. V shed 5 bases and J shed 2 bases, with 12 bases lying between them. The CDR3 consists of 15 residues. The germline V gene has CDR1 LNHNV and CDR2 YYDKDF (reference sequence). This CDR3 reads CATSRYSGNTGELFF. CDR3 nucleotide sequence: TGTGCCACCAGCCGTTATTCTGGCAACACCGGGGAGCTGTTTTTT.

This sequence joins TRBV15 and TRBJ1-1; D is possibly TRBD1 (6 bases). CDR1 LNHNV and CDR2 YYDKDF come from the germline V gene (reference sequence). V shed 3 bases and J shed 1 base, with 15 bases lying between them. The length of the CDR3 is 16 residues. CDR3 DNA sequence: TGTGCCACCAGCAGGATAGGGGGGGATAGGAACACTGAAGCTTTCTTT. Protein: CATSRIGGDRNTEAFF.

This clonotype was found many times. The CDR3, as DNA: TGTGCCAGCAGTCCAGGGGGGACCCAGTACTTC. Translation: CASSPGGTQYF. The chain combines TRBV25-1 with TRBJ2-5; 7 nucleotides line up with TRBD1. The CDR3 loop spans 11 amino acids. CDR1 is MGHDK, CDR2 SYGVNS, per germline. V shed 5 bases, J shed 7 bases, and the junction held 1 base outside the gene matches.

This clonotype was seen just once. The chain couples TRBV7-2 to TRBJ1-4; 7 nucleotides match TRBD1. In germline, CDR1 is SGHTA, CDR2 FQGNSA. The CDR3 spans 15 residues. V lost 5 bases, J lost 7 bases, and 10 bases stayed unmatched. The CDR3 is CASSPTGPRGEKLFF. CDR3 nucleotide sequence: TGTGCCAGCAGCCCGACAGGGCCCCGGGGTGAAAAACTGTTTTTT.

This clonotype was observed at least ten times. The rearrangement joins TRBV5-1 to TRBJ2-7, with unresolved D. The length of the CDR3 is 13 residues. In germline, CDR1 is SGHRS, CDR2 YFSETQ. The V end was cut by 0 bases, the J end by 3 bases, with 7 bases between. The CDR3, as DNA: TGCGCCAGCAGCTTGGACCCAGGCTACGAGCAGTACTTC. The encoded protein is CASSLDPGYEQYF.

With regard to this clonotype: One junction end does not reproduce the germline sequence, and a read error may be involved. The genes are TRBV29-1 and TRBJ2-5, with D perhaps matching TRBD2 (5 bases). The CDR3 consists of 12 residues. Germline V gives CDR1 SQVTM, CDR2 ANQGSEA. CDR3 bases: TGCAGCGCCACAGAGGGCCAAGAGACCCAGCACTTC. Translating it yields CSATEGQETQHF.

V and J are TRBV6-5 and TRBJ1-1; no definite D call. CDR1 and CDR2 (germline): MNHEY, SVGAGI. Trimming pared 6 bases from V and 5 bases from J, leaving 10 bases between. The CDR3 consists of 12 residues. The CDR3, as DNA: TGTGCCAGCAGGTCCGTTGTAACTGAAGCTTTCTTT. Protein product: CASRSVVTEAFF.

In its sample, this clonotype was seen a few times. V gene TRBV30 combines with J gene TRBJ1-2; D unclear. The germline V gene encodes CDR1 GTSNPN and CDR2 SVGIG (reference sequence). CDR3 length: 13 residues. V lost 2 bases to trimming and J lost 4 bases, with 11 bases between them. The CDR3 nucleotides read TGTGCCTGGAGTCAGACACCTGGCTATGGCTACACCTTC. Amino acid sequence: CAWSQTPGYGYTF.

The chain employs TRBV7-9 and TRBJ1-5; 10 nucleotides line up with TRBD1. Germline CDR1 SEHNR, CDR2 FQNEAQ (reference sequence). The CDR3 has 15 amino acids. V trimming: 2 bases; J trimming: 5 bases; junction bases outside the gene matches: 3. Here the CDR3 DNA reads TGTGCCAGCAGCTTAACGACAGGGGGCGATCAGCCCCAGCATTTT. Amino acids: CASSLTTGGDQPQHF.

The CDR3 DNA reads as TGTGCCAGCACTCTACGGGCTAGCGGGGTTGTGAAAGAGCAGTTCTTC. It encodes CASTLRASGVVKEQFF. J is TRBJ2-1 and V is TRBV6-1; TRBD2 matches 9 bases. V shed 7 bases and J 10 bases; nucleotides not matched to a gene: 17. Germline V gene lookup returns CDR1 MNHNS and CDR2 SASEGT. The CDR3 contains 16 residues.

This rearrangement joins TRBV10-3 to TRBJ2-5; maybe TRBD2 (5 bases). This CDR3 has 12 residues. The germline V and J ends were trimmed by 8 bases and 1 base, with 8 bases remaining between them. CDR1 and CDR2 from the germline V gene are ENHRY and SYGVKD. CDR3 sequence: CAIEDSQETQYF. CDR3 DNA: TGTGCCATCGAGGACTCCCAAGAGACCCAGTACTTC.

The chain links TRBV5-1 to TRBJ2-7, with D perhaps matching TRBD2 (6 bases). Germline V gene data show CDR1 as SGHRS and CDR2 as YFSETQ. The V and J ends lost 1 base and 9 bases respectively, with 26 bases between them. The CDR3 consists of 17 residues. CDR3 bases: TGCGCCAGCAGCTTGAACCCCAGGGCAGGGACTCACCCTGGGCAGTACTTC. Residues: CASSLNPRAGTHPGQYF.

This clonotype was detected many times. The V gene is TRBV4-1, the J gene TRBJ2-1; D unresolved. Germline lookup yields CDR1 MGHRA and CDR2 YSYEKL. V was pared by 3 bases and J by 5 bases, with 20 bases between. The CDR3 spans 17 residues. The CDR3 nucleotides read TGCGCCAGCAGCCAGTTGGCGCTGATAGCACGAGACAATGAGCAGTTCTTC. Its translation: CASSQLALIARDNEQFF.

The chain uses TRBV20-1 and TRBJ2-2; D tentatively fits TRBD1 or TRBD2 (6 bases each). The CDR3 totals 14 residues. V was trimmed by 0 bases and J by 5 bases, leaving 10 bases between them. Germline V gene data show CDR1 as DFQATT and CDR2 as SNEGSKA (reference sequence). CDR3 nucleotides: TGCAGTGCTAGAGACAGGGGAGGAACCGGGGAGCTGTTTTTT. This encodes CSARDRGGTGELFF.

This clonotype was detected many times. This chain's CDR3 is CSADPGAGPPLHF. DNA for the CDR3: TGCAGTGCCGACCCAGGGGCGGGTCCACCCCTCCACTTT. The chain joins TRBV20-1 to TRBJ1-6; D possibly corresponds to TRBD1 (6 bases). Per germline, CDR1 DFQATT and CDR2 SNEGSKA (reference sequence). This CDR3 is 13 amino acids long. Trimming pared 6 bases from V and 11 bases from J, leaving 17 bases between.

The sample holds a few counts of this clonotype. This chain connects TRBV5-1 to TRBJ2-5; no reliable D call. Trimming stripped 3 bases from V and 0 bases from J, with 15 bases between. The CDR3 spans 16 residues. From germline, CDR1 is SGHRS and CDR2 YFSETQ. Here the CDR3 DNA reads TGCGCCAGCAGCTCCGCCTATACGGGTGACCAAGAGACCCAGTACTTC. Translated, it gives CASSSAYTGDQETQYF.

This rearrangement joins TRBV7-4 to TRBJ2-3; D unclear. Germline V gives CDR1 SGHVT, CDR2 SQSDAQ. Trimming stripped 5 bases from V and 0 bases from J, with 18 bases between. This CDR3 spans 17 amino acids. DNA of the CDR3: TGTGCCAGCAGCCCCCTCCCTTCCGGCTCTAGCACAGATACGCAGTATTTT. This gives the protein CASSPLPSGSSTDTQYF.

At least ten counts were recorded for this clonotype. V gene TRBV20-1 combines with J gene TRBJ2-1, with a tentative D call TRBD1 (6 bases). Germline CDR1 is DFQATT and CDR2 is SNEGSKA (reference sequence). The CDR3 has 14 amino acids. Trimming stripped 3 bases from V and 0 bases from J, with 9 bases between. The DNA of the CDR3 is TGCAGTGCTAGCCAGGGGACCTCCTACAATGAGCAGTTCTTC. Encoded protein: CSASQGTSYNEQFF.

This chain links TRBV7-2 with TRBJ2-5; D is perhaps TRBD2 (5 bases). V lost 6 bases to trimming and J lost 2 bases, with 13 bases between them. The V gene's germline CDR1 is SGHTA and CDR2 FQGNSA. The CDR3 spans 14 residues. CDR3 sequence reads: CASSDRGRQETQYF. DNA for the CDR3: TGTGCCAGCAGTGACCGAGGGAGACAAGAGACCCAGTACTTC. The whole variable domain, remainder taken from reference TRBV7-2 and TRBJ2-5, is GAGVSQSPSNKVTEKGKDVELRCDPISGHTALYWYRQSLGQGLEFLIYFQGNSAPDKSGLPSDRFSAERTGGSVSTLTIQRTQQEDSAVYLCASSDRGRQETQYFGPGTRLLVL.

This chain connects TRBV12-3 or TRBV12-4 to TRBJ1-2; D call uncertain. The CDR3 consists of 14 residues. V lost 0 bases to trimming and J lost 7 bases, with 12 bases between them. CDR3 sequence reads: CASSLAWTAAGYTF. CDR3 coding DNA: TGTGCCAGCAGTTTAGCGTGGACGGCGGCTGGCTACACCTTC.

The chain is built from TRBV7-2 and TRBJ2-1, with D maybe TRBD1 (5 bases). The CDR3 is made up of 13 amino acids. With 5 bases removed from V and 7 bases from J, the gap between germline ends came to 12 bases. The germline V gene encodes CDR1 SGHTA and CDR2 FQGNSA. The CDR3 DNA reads TGTGCCAGCAGCCAACCTCAGGGTAATGAGCAGTTCTTC. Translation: CASSQPQGNEQFF.